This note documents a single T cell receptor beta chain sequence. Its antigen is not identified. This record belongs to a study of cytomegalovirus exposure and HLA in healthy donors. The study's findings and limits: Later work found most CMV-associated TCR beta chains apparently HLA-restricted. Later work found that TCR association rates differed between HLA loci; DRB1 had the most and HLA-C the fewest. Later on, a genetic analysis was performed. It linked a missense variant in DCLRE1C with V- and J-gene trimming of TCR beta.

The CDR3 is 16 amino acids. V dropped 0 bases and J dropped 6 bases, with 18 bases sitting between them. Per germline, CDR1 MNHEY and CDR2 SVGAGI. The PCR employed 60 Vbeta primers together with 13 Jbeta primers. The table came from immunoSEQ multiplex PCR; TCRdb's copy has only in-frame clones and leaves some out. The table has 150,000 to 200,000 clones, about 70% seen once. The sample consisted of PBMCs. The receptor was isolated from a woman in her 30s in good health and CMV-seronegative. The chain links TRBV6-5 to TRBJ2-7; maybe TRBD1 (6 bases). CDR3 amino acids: CASSYSKYRAGFEQYF. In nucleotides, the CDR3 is TGTGCCAGCAGTTACTCGAAGTACAGGGCGGGTTTCGAGCAGTACTTC.